This T cell receptor (beta chain) was captured in a study of blood T cell repertoires in COVID-19. Germline V CDR1 and CDR2: MNHEY, SVGAGI. With 7 bases removed from V and 3 bases from J, the gap between germline ends came to 12 bases. The CDR3 contains 13 residues. In its sample, this clone was seen once. Produced via immunoSEQ multiplex PCR; TCRdb's table is partial and in-frame only. The sample has 170,000 or so clones; more than 75% are singletons. The J gene is TRBJ2-5, the V gene TRBV6-5; D not resolved. Sequenced input: peripheral blood. This TCR was recovered from a man in his forties with active or convalescent COVID-19. CDR3 sequence reads: CASKRTGEETQYF. The CDR3 DNA sequence: TGTGCCAGCAAGCGAACCGGCGAAGAGACCCAGTACTTC.